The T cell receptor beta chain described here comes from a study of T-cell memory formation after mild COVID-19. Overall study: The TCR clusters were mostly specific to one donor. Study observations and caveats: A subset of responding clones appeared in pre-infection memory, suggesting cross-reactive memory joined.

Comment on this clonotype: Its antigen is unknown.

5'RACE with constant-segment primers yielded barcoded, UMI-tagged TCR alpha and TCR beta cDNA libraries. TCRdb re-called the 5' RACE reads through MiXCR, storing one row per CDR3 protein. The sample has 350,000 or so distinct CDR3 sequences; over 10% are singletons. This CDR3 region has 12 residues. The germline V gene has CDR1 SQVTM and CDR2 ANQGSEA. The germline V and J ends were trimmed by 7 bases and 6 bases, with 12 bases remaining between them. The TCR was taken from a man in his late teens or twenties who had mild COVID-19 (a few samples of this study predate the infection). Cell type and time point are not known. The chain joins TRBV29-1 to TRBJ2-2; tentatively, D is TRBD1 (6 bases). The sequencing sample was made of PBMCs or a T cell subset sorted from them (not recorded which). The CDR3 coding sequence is TGCAGCGCGACAGGCCCCCCCGGGGAGCTGTTTTTT. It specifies CSATGPPGELFF.